This TCR beta chain stems from a study of CD8 T cells in ankylosing spondylitis. This clonotype was seen ten or more times. TCRdb analysed the 5' RACE reads with MiXCR anew, one entry per CDR3 protein. The sample lists 200,000 to 250,000 distinct CDR3 sequences; 20% to 30% were seen once. With 5 bases removed from V and 6 bases from J, the gap between germline ends came to 14 bases. There are 14 residues in the CDR3. The specimen sequenced was blood, either unsorted or a sorted T cell fraction (not recorded which). The rearrangement links TRBV12-3 or TRBV12-4 to TRBJ1-5; TRBD1 might be the D (6 bases). The receptor was isolated from a male donor with ankylosing spondylitis or in good health (not recorded which). The CDR3 loop reads CASSPQGLSQPQHF. The CDR3 DNA sequence: TGTGCCAGCAGTCCCCAGGGGTTGAGTCAGCCCCAGCATTTT.